Each of the 8 T cell receptor beta chains below was sequenced from the same sample in a study of T cell responses to AZD1222 COVID-19 vaccine. Clones were read by immunoSEQ multiplex PCR, and TCRdb kept only the in-frame ones, dropping some. The profile covers 140,000 or so clones, with 80% to 95% appearing a single time and over 1.5% taken by the ten largest. Material: peripheral blood, obtained on day 0 of AZD1222 vaccination. The receptor source for this set is an adult in good health.

The rearrangement joins TRBV19 to TRBJ1-5; possible D gene TRBD1, 5 bases. The CDR3 is 16 amino acids. V shed 5 bases and J shed 2 bases, with 16 bases lying between them. The germline V gene has CDR1 LNHDA and CDR2 SQIVND (reference sequence). The CDR3: CASSGTDGRGNQPQHF. For the CDR3, the DNA is TGTGCCAGTAGTGGGACGGATGGTAGGGGCAATCAGCCCCAGCATTTT.

This clone has only one observation. The chain recombines TRBV27 with TRBJ2-2, with TRBD1 as a possible D gene (6 bases). The CDR3 loop spans 16 amino acids. Trimming took 3 bases from V and 6 from J, leaving 17 bases between them. Germline assignment: CDR1 MNHEY and CDR2 SMNVEV (reference sequence). CDR3 protein: CASSFRGGGVSGELFF. CDR3 nucleotide sequence: TGTGCCAGCAGTTTCAGAGGGGGTGGGGTGTCCGGGGAGCTGTTTTTT.

The genes are TRBV5-1 and TRBJ2-7; a weak D match, TRBD1 (6 bases). This CDR3 comprises 16 residues. V gave up 5 bases and J gave up 6 bases, with 24 bases separating them. The V gene's germline CDR1 is SGHRS and CDR2 YFSETQ. The CDR3 is CASSRDLDRLLAEQYF. The DNA of the CDR3 is TGCGCCAGCAGTCGAGATCTGGACAGACTCCTCGCCGAGCAGTACTTC.

The rearrangement uses TRBV3-1 (or the pseudogene TRBV3-2) and TRBJ2-3; D is ambiguous. The CDR3 runs to 15 residues. Germline CDR1 and CDR2: LGHDT and YNNKEL (reference sequence). V shed 6 bases and J shed 0 bases, with 13 bases lying between them. The DNA of the CDR3 is TGTGCCAGCAGTCTCGGTTGGCCTAGCACAGATACGCAGTATTTT. This translates into CASSLGWPSTDTQYF.

The gene calls are TRBV12-3 or TRBV12-4 and TRBJ1-6; D remains unclear. The V end lost 4 bases, the J end lost 8 bases, and 9 bases lay between the germline ends. This CDR3 has 13 residues. The CDR3 sequence is CASSSWQDSPLHF. In nucleotides, the CDR3 is TGTGCCAGCAGTTCATGGCAGGATTCACCCCTCCACTTT.

The chain joins TRBV27 to TRBJ2-7; D might be TRBD2 (6 bases). The CDR3 has 14 residues. CDR1 MNHEY and CDR2 SMNVEV come from the germline V gene (reference sequence). V was shortened by 3 bases and J by 0 bases, with 9 bases between the two germline ends. The CDR3 protein is CASSFRGSSYEQYF. For the CDR3, the DNA is TGTGCCAGCAGTTTTCGGGGGAGCTCCTACGAGCAGTACTTC.

This rearrangement joins TRBV6-5 to TRBJ2-1; 10 bases agree with TRBD1. CDR3 length: 13 residues. Per germline, CDR1 MNHEY and CDR2 SVGAGI. V lost 8 bases and J lost 8; bases outside the gene matches: 6. The CDR3 region has the DNA TGTGCCAGCTTTTCGACAGGGGGCTATGAGCAGTTCTTC. Translated: CASFSTGGYEQFF.

This chain joins TRBV3-1 (or the pseudogene TRBV3-2) and TRBJ1-5; D gene uncertain. V was trimmed by 3 bases and J by 6 bases, leaving 9 bases between them. Germline CDR1 is LGHDT and CDR2 is YNNKEL (reference sequence). The CDR3 is 13 residues long. Here the CDR3 reads CASSQGRGQPQHF. The CDR3 coding sequence is TGTGCCAGCAGCCAGGGAAGAGGTCAGCCCCAGCATTTT.